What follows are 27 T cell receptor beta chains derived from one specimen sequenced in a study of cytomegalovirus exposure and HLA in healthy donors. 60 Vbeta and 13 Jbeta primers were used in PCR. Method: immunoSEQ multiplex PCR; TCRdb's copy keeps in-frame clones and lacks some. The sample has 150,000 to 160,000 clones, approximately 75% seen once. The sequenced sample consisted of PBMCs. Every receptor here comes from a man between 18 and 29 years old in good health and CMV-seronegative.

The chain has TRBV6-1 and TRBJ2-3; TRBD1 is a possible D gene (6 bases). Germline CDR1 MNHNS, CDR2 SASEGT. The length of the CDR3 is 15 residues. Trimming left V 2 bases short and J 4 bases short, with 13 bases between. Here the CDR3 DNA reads TGTGCCAGCAGTGAAAGCAACAGGGCCCCAGATACGCAGTATTTT. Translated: CASSESNRAPDTQYF.

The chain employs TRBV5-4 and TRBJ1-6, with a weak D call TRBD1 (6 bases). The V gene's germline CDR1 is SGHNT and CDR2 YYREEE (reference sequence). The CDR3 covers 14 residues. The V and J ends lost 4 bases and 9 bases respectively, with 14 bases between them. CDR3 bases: TGTGCCAGCAGCCAAAGGGGGGGCGTTTCACCCCTCCACTTT. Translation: CASSQRGGVSPLHF.

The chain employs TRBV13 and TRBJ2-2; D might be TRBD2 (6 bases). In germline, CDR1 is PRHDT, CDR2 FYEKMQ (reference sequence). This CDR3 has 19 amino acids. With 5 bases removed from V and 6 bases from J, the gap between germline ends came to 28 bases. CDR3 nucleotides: TGTGCCAGCAGCCCTACAAGCATCACTAGCCCCCAAGGGTCCGGGGAGCTGTTTTTT. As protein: CASSPTSITSPQGSGELFF.

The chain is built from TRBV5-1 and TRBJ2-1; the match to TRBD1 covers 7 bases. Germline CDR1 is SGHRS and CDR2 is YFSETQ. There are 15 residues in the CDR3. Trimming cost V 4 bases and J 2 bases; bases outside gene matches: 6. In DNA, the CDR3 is TGCGCCAGCAGCGGCATTCAGGGGGCCTACAATGAGCAGTTCTTC. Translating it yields CASSGIQGAYNEQFF.

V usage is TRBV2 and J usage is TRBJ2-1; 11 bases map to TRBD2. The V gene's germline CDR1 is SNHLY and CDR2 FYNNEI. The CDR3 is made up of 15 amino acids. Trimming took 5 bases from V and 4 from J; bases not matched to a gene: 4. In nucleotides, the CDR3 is TGTGCCAGCAGTTCAACTAGCGGGGGATACAATGAGCAGTTCTTC. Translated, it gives CASSSTSGGYNEQFF.

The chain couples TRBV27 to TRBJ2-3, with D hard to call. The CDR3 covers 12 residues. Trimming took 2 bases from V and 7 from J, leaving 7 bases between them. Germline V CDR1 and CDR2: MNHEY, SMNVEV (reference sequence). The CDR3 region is CASSLRDHTQYF. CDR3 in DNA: TGTGCCAGCAGTTTACGAGATCATACGCAGTATTTT.

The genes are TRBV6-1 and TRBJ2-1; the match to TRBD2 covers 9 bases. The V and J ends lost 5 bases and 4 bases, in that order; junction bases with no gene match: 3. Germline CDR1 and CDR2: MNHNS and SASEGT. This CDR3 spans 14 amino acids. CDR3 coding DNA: TGTGCCAGCAGTCTAGCGGGGTTTTACAATGAGCAGTTCTTC. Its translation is CASSLAGFYNEQFF.

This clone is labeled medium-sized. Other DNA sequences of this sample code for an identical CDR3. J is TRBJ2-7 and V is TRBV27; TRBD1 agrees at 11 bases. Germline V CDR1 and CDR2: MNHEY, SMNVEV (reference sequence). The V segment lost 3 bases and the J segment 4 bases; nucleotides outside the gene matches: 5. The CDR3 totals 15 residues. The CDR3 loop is CASSFKGQGGYEQYV. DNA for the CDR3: TGTGCCAGCAGTTTCAAGGGACAGGGGGGTTACGAGCAGTACGTC.

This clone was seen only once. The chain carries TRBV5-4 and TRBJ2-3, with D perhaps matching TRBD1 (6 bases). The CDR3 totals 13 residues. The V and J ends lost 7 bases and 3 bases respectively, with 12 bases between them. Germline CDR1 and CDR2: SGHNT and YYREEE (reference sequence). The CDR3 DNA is TGTGCCAGCGCGGGCCAGGGGACAGATACGCAGTATTTT. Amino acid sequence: CASAGQGTDTQYF.

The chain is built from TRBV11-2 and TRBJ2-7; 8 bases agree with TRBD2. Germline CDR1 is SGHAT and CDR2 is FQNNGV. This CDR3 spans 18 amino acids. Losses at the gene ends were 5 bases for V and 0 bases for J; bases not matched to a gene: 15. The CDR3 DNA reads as TGTGCCAGCAGCCCGGTGAGGTCTCCGGGGGGGAGCTCCTACGAGCAGTACGTC. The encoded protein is CASSPVRSPGGSSYEQYV.

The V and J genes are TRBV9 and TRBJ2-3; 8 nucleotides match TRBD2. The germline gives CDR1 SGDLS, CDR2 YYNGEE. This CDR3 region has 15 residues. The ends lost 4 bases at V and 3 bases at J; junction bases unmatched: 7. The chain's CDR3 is CASSPPGLETDTQYF. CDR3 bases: TGTGCCAGCAGCCCACCGGGACTAGAAACAGATACGCAGTATTTT.

CDR3 DNA: TGTGCCAGCAGCTCCCGCCGGACTTTAAGGAACACCGGGGAGCTGTTTTTT. Encoded protein: CASSSRRTLRNTGELFF. V and J are TRBV11-2 and TRBJ2-2, with D possibly TRBD2 on 5 matching bases. The CDR3 totals 17 residues. CDR1 and CDR2 from the germline V gene are SGHAT and FQNNGV. V lost 4 bases, J lost 1 base, and 16 bases lay in between. The full variable domain, its missing parts supplied by reference TRBV11-2 and TRBJ2-2, is EAGVAQSPRYKIIEKRQSVAFWCNPISGHATLYWYQQILGQGPKLLIQFQNNGVVDDSQLPKDRFSAERLKGVDSTLKIQPAKLEDSAVYLCASSSRRTLRNTGELFFGEGSRLTVL.

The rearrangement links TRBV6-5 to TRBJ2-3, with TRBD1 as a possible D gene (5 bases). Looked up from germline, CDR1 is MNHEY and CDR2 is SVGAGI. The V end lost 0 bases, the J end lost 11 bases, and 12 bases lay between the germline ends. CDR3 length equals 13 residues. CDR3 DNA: TGTGCCAGCAGTTACTCGGCAACAGGAGTGCAGTATTTT. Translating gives CASSYSATGVQYF.

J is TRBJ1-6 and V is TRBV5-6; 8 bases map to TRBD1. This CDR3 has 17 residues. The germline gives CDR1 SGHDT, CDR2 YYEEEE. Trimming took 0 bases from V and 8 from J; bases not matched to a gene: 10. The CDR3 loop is CASSLAFGTGRDSPLHF. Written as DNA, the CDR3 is TGTGCCAGCAGCTTGGCCTTCGGGACAGGTCGGGATTCACCCCTCCACTTT.

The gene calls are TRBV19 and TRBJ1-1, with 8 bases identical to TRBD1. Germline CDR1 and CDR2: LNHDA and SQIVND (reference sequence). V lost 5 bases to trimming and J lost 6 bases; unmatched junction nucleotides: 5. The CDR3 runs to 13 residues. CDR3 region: CASSQDRESEAFF. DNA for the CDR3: TGTGCCAGTAGTCAGGACAGGGAATCTGAAGCTTTCTTT.

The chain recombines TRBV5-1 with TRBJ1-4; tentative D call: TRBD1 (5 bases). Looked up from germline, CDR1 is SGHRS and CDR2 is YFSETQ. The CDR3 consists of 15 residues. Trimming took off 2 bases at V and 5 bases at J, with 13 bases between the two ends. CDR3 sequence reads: CASSLAGALNEKLFF. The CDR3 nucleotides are TGCGCCAGCAGCTTAGCTGGGGCACTAAATGAAAAACTGTTTTTT.

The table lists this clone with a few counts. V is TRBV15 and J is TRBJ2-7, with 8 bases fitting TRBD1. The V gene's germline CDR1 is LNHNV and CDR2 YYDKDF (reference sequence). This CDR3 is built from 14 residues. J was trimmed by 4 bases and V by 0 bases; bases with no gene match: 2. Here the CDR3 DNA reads TGTGCCACCAGCAGAGACAGGGGGCGGTACGAGCAGTACTTC. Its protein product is CATSRDRGRYEQYF. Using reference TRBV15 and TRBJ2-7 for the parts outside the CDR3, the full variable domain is DAMVIQNPRYQVTQFGKPVTLSCSQTLNHNVMYWYQQKSSQAPKLLFHYYDKDFNNEADTPDNFQSRRPNTSFCFLDIRSPGLGDTAMYLCATSRDRGRYEQYFGPGTRLTVT.

The CDR3 protein is CASSRYEDFPTGELFF. The CDR3 coding sequence is TGTGCCAGCTCACGGTACGAGGATTTCCCCACCGGGGAGCTGTTTTTT. The chain joins TRBV18 to TRBJ2-2; D uncertain. V lost 4 bases and J 4 bases, leaving 16 bases between the germline ends. Germline lookup yields CDR1 KGHSH and CDR2 LQKENI. The CDR3 consists of 16 residues.

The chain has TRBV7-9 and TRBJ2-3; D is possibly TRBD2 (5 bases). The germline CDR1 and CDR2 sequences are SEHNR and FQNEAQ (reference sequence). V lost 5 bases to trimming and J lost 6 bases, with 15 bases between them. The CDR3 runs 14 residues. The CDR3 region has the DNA TGTGCCAGCAGCCCACCGAGCGGACGCGATACGCAGTATTTT. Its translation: CASSPPSGRDTQYF. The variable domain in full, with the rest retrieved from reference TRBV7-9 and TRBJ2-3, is DTGVSQNPRHKITKRGQNVTFRCDPISEHNRLYWYRQTLGQGPEFLTYFQNEAQLEKSRLLSDRFSAERPKGSFSTLEIQRTEQGDSAMYLCASSPPSGRDTQYFGPGTRLTVL.

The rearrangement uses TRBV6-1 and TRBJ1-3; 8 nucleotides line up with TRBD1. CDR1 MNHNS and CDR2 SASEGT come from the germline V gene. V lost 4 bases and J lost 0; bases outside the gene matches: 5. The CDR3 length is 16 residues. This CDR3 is CASSGGQGYSGNTIYF. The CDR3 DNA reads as TGTGCCAGCAGTGGAGGACAGGGCTACTCTGGAAACACCATATATTTT.

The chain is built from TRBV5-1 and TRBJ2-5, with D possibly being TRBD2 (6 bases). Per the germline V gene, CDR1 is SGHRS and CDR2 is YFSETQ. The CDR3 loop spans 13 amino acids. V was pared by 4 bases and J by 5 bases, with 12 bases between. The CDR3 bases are TGCGCCAGCAGCCCGCAGGGAGGTGAGACCCAGTACTTC. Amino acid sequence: CASSPQGGETQYF.

Here the CDR3 reads CASSSGTGLDTQYF. CDR3 DNA: TGTGCCAGCAGCTCAGGGACAGGCCTAGATACGCAGTATTTT. The V and J genes are TRBV11-2 and TRBJ2-3, with 8 bases that match TRBD1. The CDR3 has 14 amino acids. In germline, CDR1 is SGHAT, CDR2 FQNNGV. V was pared by 4 bases and J by 5 bases, with 5 bases of the junction left unmatched.

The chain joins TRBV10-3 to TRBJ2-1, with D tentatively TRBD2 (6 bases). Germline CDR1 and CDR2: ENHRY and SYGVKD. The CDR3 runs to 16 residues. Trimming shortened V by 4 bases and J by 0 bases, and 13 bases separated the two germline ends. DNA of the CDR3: TGTGCCATCAGTGGCGGGACGGTGAGCTCCTACAATGAGCAGTTCTTC. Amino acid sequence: CAISGGTVSSYNEQFF.

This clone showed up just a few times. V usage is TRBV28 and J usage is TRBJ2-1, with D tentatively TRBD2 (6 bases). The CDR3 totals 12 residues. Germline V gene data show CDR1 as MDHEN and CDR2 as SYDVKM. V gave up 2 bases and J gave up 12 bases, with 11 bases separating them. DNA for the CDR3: TGTGCCAGCAGTTTACGGGAGATTGGGCAGTTCTTC. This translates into CASSLREIGQFF.

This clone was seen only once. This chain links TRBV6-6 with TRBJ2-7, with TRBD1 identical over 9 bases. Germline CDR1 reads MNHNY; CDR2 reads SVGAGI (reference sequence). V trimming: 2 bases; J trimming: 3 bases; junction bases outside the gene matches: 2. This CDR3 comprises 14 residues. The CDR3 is CASSYGTGRYEQYV. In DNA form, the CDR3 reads TGTGCCAGCAGTTACGGGACAGGGCGCTACGAGCAGTACGTC.

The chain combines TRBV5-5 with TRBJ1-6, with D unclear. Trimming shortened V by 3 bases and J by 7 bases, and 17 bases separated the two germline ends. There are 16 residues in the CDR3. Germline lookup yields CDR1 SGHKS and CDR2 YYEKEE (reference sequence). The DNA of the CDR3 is TGTGCCAGCAGCTCCTTCACCCTATCCAAAAATTCACCCCTCCACTTT. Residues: CASSSFTLSKNSPLHF.

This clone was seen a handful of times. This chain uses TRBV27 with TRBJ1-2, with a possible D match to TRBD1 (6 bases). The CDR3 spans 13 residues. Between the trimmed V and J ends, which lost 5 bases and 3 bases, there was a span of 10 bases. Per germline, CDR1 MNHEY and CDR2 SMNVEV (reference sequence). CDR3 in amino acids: CASSGDTYYGYTF. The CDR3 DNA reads TGTGCCAGCAGTGGGGACACATACTATGGCTACACCTTC.